Shown below are 24 T cell receptor beta chains from a single sample sequenced in a study of metastatic and nonmetastatic thyroid tumors. Every patient underwent thyroid surgery untreated. MiXCR reprocessed the PCR reads for TCRdb. Altogether about 38,000 clones are present, 40% to 55% being singletons, with the ten largest covering roughly 24%. The specimen sequenced was tumor tissue. The receptors shown here come from a male donor with papillary thyroid cancer or a benign thyroid nodule (not recorded which). Some clones in this sample may be carry-over from other donors' samples.

The rearrangement links TRBV4-3 to TRBJ2-1; 8 bases match TRBD2. J was trimmed by 5 bases and V by 4 bases; bases with no gene match: 7. There are 15 residues in the CDR3. The V gene's germline CDR1 is LGHNA and CDR2 YSLEER. The CDR3 protein is CASSRSGLANNEQFF. In DNA form, the CDR3 reads TGCGCCAGCAGCCGATCAGGACTAGCAAACAATGAGCAGTTCTTC.

The chain uses TRBV5-1 and TRBJ1-2, with TRBD1 matching 8 bases. Looked up from germline, CDR1 is SGHRS and CDR2 is YFSETQ. V shed 4 bases, J shed 3 bases, and the junction held 5 bases outside the gene matches. The CDR3 has 14 amino acids. CDR3 DNA: TGCGCCAGCAGCGAGGGACAGGCGGACTATGGCTACACCTTC. Translated: CASSEGQADYGYTF.

This chain joins TRBV5-1 and TRBJ2-7; no clear D. In germline, CDR1 is SGHRS, CDR2 YFSETQ. Trimming removed 5 bases from V and 2 bases from J, with 11 bases in between. The CDR3 runs to 13 residues. For the CDR3, the DNA is TGCGCCAGCAGAATAGGTCATCCCTACGAGCAGTACTTC. Translated: CASRIGHPYEQYF.

This clone has only a few counts. This CDR3 is CATTSGGNYEQYF. The CDR3, as DNA: TGTGCCACAACCAGCGGGGGGAACTACGAGCAGTACTTC. The genes are TRBV10-3 and TRBJ2-7; 9 bases fit TRBD2. Germline CDR1 and CDR2: ENHRY and SYGVKD. Unmatched junction bases numbered 7, after V lost 10 bases and J lost 3 bases. There are 13 residues in the CDR3.

This clone has only a few counts. This rearrangement joins TRBV6-6 to TRBJ1-1; unclear D gene. Trimming pared 2 bases from V and 4 bases from J, leaving 8 bases between. This CDR3 contains 13 residues. The germline CDR1 and CDR2 sequences are MNHNY and SVGAGI (reference sequence). CDR3 DNA sequence: TGTGCCAGCAGTTACCTGGACCGCACTGAAGCTTTCTTT. It codes for CASSYLDRTEAFF.

The DNA of the CDR3 is TGCAGTGCCCGCAGGGGGTACCTACCAGGGGGCGGCCAAGAGACCCAGTACTTC. Translation: CSARRGYLPGGGQETQYF. V gene TRBV20-1 combines with J gene TRBJ2-5, with TRBD1 matching 8 bases. This CDR3 is 18 amino acids long. V shed 6 bases, J shed 1 base, and the junction held 19 bases outside the gene matches. Germline CDR1 and CDR2: DFQATT and SNEGSKA (reference sequence).

A few counts support this clone. The V gene is TRBV4-2, the J gene TRBJ2-7; 7 bases line up with TRBD2. In germline, CDR1 is LGHNA, CDR2 YNFKEQ. J gave up 0 bases and V 1 base, and 6 bases lay outside the gene matches. This CDR3 has 16 amino acids. The CDR3 nucleotides are TGTGCCAGCAGCCAAGGGGGGGGGACGAGCTCCTACGAGCAGTACTTC. It translates to CASSQGGGTSSYEQYF.

This clone has more than one count but fewer than ten. V gene TRBV30 combines with J gene TRBJ1-6; D is unresolved. CDR1 and CDR2 (germline): GTSNPN, SVGIG (reference sequence). Trimming left V 0 bases short and J 10 bases short, with 7 bases between. CDR3 length: 12 residues. The CDR3 DNA follows: TGTGCCTGGAGTGTAATCCGGTCACCCCTCCACTTT. As protein: CAWSVIRSPLHF.

The V and J genes are TRBV6-1 and TRBJ2-3, with TRBD2 identical over 7 bases. Germline V CDR1 and CDR2: MNHNS, SASEGT. This CDR3 contains 15 residues. After removal of 3 bases from V and 1 base from J, the junction contained 4 bases not matched to a gene. The CDR3, as DNA: TGTGCCAGCAGTGACGCGGGAGCGGGCACAGATACGCAGTATTTT. Translation gives CASSDAGAGTDTQYF.

The rearrangement uses TRBV28 and TRBJ2-7; 13 bases are shared with TRBD2. Per germline, CDR1 MDHEN and CDR2 SYDVKM. CDR3 length equals 17 residues. Trimming took 2 bases from V and 0 from J; bases not matched to a gene: 4. This CDR3 is CASSLETSGRSSYEQYF. Here the CDR3 DNA reads TGTGCCAGCAGTTTAGAGACTAGCGGGAGGAGCTCCTACGAGCAGTACTTC. The full variable domain, rest sourced from reference TRBV28 and TRBJ2-7, is DVKVTQSSRYLVKRTGEKVFLECVQDMDHENMFWYRQDPGLGLRLIYFSYDVKMKEKGDIPEGYSVSREKKERFSLILESASTNQTSMYLCASSLETSGRSSYEQYFGPGTRLTVT.

This clone was detected only a few times. One end of the junction varies from germline; a read error may be responsible. The V gene is TRBV7-2, the J gene TRBJ1-2; D call uncertain. CDR3 length equals 11 residues. Germline CDR1 reads SGHTA; CDR2 reads FQGNSA. CDR3 DNA sequence: TGTGCCAGCAGCTTCAGTCCCAGCTACCCCTTC. Translated, it gives CASSFSPSYPF.

The genes are TRBV30 and TRBJ1-2; D is undetermined. Germline CDR1 is GTSNPN and CDR2 is SVGIG (reference sequence). V lost 1 base and J 12 bases, leaving 21 bases between the germline ends. The CDR3 length is 14 residues. The DNA of the CDR3 is TGTGCCTGGAGTGCCCCCCTCGAAGGTGTGCGCCACACCTTC. Translating it yields CAWSAPLEGVRHTF.

The chain links TRBV4-2 to TRBJ2-7, with D possibly being TRBD2 (6 bases). This CDR3 has 15 residues. Trimming cost V 1 base and J 3 bases, with 13 bases left between them. Germline-derived CDR1 and CDR2 are LGHNA and YNFKEQ. CDR3 protein: CASSQGGDGGYEQYF. Here the CDR3 DNA reads TGTGCCAGCAGCCAAGGGGGGGACGGGGGCTACGAGCAGTACTTC.

The CDR3 DNA is TGTGCCTGGAGTGCTCCGGGGGCGGACTATTCACCCCTCCACTTT. Its protein is CAWSAPGADYSPLHF. This chain connects TRBV30 to TRBJ1-6; possible D gene TRBD1, 6 bases. In germline, CDR1 is GTSNPN, CDR2 SVGIG (reference sequence). V was clipped by 1 base and J by 8 bases, with 15 bases between them. This CDR3 is 15 amino acids long.

The V call is TRBV5-1, the J call TRBJ2-7, with D perhaps matching TRBD2 (6 bases). The CDR3 has 14 residues. CDR1 and CDR2 (germline): SGHRS, YFSETQ. Trimming cost V 0 bases and J 3 bases, with 10 bases left between them. The CDR3 protein is CASSLEGLNYEQYF. Here the CDR3 DNA reads TGCGCCAGCAGCTTGGAGGGACTGAACTACGAGCAGTACTTC.

This rearrangement joins TRBV10-3 to TRBJ2-7; TRBD2 matches 8 bases. CDR1 and CDR2 from the germline V gene are ENHRY and SYGVKD. V shed 2 bases, J shed 0 bases, and the junction held 9 bases outside the gene matches. The CDR3 has 17 amino acids. The CDR3 protein is CAISEASERENSYEQYF. The CDR3 DNA sequence: TGTGCCATCAGTGAGGCGTCTGAGCGGGAGAACTCCTACGAGCAGTACTTC.

Written as DNA, the CDR3 is TGTGCCAGCAGCGTAGTTCCGACAGACAGTAATTCACCCCTCCACTTT. Translation gives CASSVVPTDSNSPLHF. The rearrangement joins TRBV9 to TRBJ1-6; TRBD1 might be the D (5 bases). The CDR3 has 16 residues. Germline CDR1 reads SGDLS; CDR2 reads YYNGEE. V gave up 0 bases and J gave up 6 bases, with 13 bases separating them.

The chain carries TRBV9 and TRBJ2-1, with D perhaps matching TRBD1 (6 bases). The CDR3 spans 15 residues. V was cut by 4 bases and J by 6 bases, with 17 bases left in between. Germline V gives CDR1 SGDLS, CDR2 YYNGEE. In DNA form, the CDR3 reads TGTGCCAGCAGCACAGTGGGGGCCCAAAGCAATGAGCAGTTCTTC. It is translated as CASSTVGAQSNEQFF.

The sample holds a few counts of this clone. The rearrangement joins TRBV19 to TRBJ1-6, with TRBD1 matching over 7 bases. Per the germline V gene, CDR1 is LNHDA and CDR2 is SQIVND (reference sequence). The CDR3 extends over 16 amino acids. V lost 5 bases to trimming and J lost 3 bases; unmatched junction nucleotides: 7. The CDR3 is CASSLTGLNYNSPLHF. The CDR3 coding sequence is TGTGCCAGTAGTTTGACAGGGCTCAACTATAATTCACCCCTCCACTTT.

This clone was detected once. The rearrangement joins TRBV7-3 to TRBJ2-1; a possible D gene is TRBD2 (6 bases). Germline V CDR1 and CDR2: SGHTA, FQGTGA. Trimming took off 4 bases at V and 4 bases at J, with 17 bases between the two ends. There are 16 residues in the CDR3. CDR3 in amino acids: CASSSRTLGSYNEQFF. The CDR3, as DNA: TGTGCCAGCAGCTCAAGGACCCTCGGGAGTTACAATGAGCAGTTCTTC.

This chain links TRBV18 with TRBJ2-7, with TRBD2 identical over 9 bases. The germline CDR1 and CDR2 sequences are KGHSH and LQKENI. Losses at the gene ends were 5 bases for V and 1 base for J; bases not matched to a gene: 6. The CDR3 is 15 amino acids. The CDR3 region has the DNA TGTGCCAGCTCAGCTTTAGCGGGAGCGTCCTACGAGCAGTACTTC. The encoded protein is CASSALAGASYEQYF.

This clone was counted only a few times. The chain recombines TRBV19 with TRBJ1-1; tentative D call: TRBD1 (5 bases). Trimming took off 4 bases at V and 5 bases at J, with 17 bases between the two ends. Germline loops: CDR1 LNHDA, CDR2 SQIVND (reference sequence). The CDR3 covers 15 residues. CDR3 loop: CASSTSLRGGTEAFF. CDR3 in DNA: TGTGCCAGTAGTACCTCCTTGCGCGGGGGGACTGAAGCTTTCTTT.

Within the sample, this clone is medium-sized. The rearrangement joins TRBV6-2 or TRBV6-3 to TRBJ2-5, with 12 nucleotides matching TRBD2. Trimming at V came to 2 bases and at J to 5 bases, leaving 6 bases not matched to a gene. The V gene's germline CDR1 is MNHEY and CDR2 SVGEGT. The CDR3 length is 16 residues. The CDR3, as DNA: TGTGCCAGCAGTTACCCCCGACTAGCGGGGGATGAGACCCAGTACTTC. Protein sequence: CASSYPRLAGDETQYF.

The chain has TRBV6-1 and TRBJ2-5; 7 nucleotides line up with TRBD2. The CDR3 covers 16 residues. V lost 6 bases to trimming and J lost 2 bases; unmatched junction nucleotides: 12. Germline V gene data show CDR1 as MNHNS and CDR2 as SASEGT. The CDR3 sequence is CASSFTAGIPQETQYF. As DNA, the CDR3 is TGTGCCAGCAGCTTCACAGCGGGGATACCTCAAGAGACCCAGTACTTC.